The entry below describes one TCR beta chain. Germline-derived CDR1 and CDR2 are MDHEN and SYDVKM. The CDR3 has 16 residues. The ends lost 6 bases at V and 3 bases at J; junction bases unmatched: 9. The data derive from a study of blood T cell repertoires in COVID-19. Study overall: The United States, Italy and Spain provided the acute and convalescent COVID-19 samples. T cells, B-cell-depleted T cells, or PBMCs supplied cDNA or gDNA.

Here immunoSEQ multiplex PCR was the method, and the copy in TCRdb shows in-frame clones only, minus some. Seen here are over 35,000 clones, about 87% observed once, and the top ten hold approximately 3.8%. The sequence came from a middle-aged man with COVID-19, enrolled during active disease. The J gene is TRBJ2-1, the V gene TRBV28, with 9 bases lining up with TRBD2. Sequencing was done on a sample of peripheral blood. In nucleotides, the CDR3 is TGTGCCAGCAGCCCAGTCGGCGGGAGGGGCTACAATGAGCAGTTCTTC. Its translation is CASSPVGGRGYNEQFF.